These T cell receptor beta chains were read from a single sample in a study of blood T cell repertoires in COVID-19. Here immunoSEQ multiplex PCR was the method, and the copy in TCRdb shows in-frame clones only, minus some. Of roughly 270,000 clones listed, roughly 80% are singletons. The sample taken for sequencing was PBMCs or T cells enriched from blood (not recorded which). The source is a man aged 35 to 55 who had been exposed to COVID-19. The CDR3 runs from the conserved cysteine through the conserved F or W. A D gene is named only where the DNA matches it firmly. Rows give clone size only sometimes, using once, few, many, or a class for an expanded clone.

TRBV2	16	TRBD1	NA	TRBJ2-3	CASSEQGAPGTDTQYF	TGTGCCAGCAGCGAACAGGGGGCCCCAGGCACAGATACGCAGTATTTT
TRBV28	12	NA	once	TRBJ1-2	CASSWGLDGYTF	TGTGCCAGCAGTTGGGGGCTGGATGGCTACACCTTC
TRBV5-8	15	NA	NA	TRBJ1-1	CASSSGLSGRTEAFF	TGTGCCAGCAGCTCGGGGTTATCTGGTAGAACTGAAGCTTTCTTT
TRBV6-5	13	NA	NA	TRBJ1-1	CASRAITLPSAFF	TGTGCCAGCAGAGCCATAACCCTCCCCTCTGCTTTCTTT
TRBV5-4	14	TRBD1	NA	TRBJ1-2	CASSLADRGRGYTF	TGTGCCAGCAGCTTGGCCGACAGGGGCAGGGGCTACACCTTC
TRBV9	15	TRBD1	NA	TRBJ2-3	CASSVGARTGDTQYF	TGTGCCAGCAGCGTAGGAGCTCGGACAGGCGATACGCAGTATTTT
TRBV19	13	TRBD1	NA	TRBJ1-2	CASTRQGENGYTF	TGTGCCAGTACCCGACAGGGGGAAAATGGCTACACCTTC
TRBV3-1/TRBV3-2	16	NA	NA	TRBJ1-2	CASSQDLVPGLYGYTF	TGTGCCAGCAGCCAAGATCTGGTACCGGGACTCTATGGCTACACCTTC
TRBV9	15	NA	NA	TRBJ2-2	CASSVSGTNTGELFF	TGTGCCAGCAGCGTGTCCGGGACGAACACCGGGGAGCTGTTTTTT
TRBV19	16	TRBD1	NA	TRBJ2-2	CASSTTGQLLIGELFF	TGTGCCAGTAGTACTACGGGACAGCTTTTAATCGGGGAGCTGTTTTTT
TRBV27	12	TRBD1	NA	TRBJ1-5	CASRTGVQPQHF	TGTGCCAGCAGGACAGGGGTTCAGCCCCAGCATTTT
TRBV5-1	18	TRBD2	once	TRBJ2-2	CASSLTSLAGSVAGELFF	TGCGCCAGCAGCTTGACTTCGCTAGCGGGATCTGTGGCCGGGGAGCTGTTTTTT
TRBV19	14	TRBD2	many	TRBJ2-7	CASRKAGEGYEQYF	TGTGCCAGTAGAAAAGCGGGAGAAGGCTACGAGCAGTACTTC
TRBV6-1	16	TRBD2	NA	TRBJ2-5	CASSDSGRAHKETQYF	TGTGCCAGCAGTGATAGCGGGAGGGCCCACAAAGAGACCCAGTACTTC
TRBV5-1	15	TRBD2	NA	TRBJ2-3	CASRTSGSVWDTQYF	TGCGCCAGCCGGACTAGCGGGAGTGTGTGGGATACGCAGTATTTT